A selection of T cell receptor beta chains follows, all from one sample in a study of OX40 agonist ivuxolimab in advanced cancers. Using immunoSEQ multiplex PCR, the repertoire was profiled, and TCRdb retains in-frame clones only, with some absent. This table holds more than 80,000 clones, about 89% found once. The input for sequencing was CD4+ or CD8+ T cells sorted from blood, taken in a trial of the OX40 agonist ivuxolimab. The receptors were gathered from an adult with an advanced solid tumor such as melanoma, head and neck, liver or kidney cancer. The CDR3 runs from the conserved cysteine through the conserved F or W. The D gene is left open where the match is weak. Clone size is not always given. Where it is, it says once, few, many or a class for expanded clones.

V gene: TRBV13; D gene: NA; J gene: TRBJ2-3; clone size: NA; CDR3 DNA: TGTGCCAGCAGCAGGGACTCCAACACAGATACGCAGTATTTT; CDR3 protein: CASSRDSNTDTQYF
V gene: TRBV5-1; D gene: TRBD1; J gene: TRBJ1-1; clone size: NA; CDR3 DNA: TGCGCCAGCAGCTTCACAGGGGGCATCACTGAAGCTTTCTTT; CDR3 protein: CASSFTGGITEAFF
V gene: TRBV6-1; D gene: NA; J gene: TRBJ2-5; clone size: NA; CDR3 DNA: TGTGCCAGCGGTCGAGGAGAAGAGACCCAGTACTTC; CDR3 protein: CASGRGEETQYF
V gene: TRBV15; D gene: NA; J gene: TRBJ2-6; clone size: NA; CDR3 DNA: TGTGCCACCAGCAGTGTGGGGGCCAACGTCCTGACTTTC; CDR3 protein: CATSSVGANVLTF
V gene: TRBV28; D gene: NA; J gene: TRBJ1-2; clone size: NA; CDR3 DNA: TGTGCCAGCAGTTTATACTCGGGAGATGGCTACACCTTC; CDR3 protein: CASSLYSGDGYTF
V gene: TRBV6-5; D gene: NA; J gene: TRBJ1-5; clone size: NA; CDR3 DNA: TGTGCCAGCGGCCAGCCCCAGCATTTT; CDR3 protein: CASGQPQHF
V gene: TRBV2; D gene: TRBD2; J gene: TRBJ2-5; clone size: NA; CDR3 DNA: TGTGCCAGCAGTGGACTAGCGAATAACCAAGAGACCCAGTACTTC; CDR3 protein: CASSGLANNQETQYF
V gene: TRBV28; D gene: TRBD2; J gene: TRBJ2-1; clone size: NA; CDR3 DNA: TGTGCCAGCAGTAGCTTGAGACTAGCGGGACTTAATGAGCAGTTCTTC; CDR3 protein: CASSSLRLAGLNEQFF
V gene: TRBV1; D gene: NA; J gene: TRBJ1-1; clone size: once; CDR3 DNA: TGCACCAGCAGCCAAGAGCCTCCCCGGGACACCAACACTGAAGCTTTCTTT; CDR3 protein: CTSSQEPPRDTNTEAFF
V gene: TRBV9; D gene: TRBD2; J gene: TRBJ2-1; clone size: NA; CDR3 DNA: TGTGCCAGCAGCGTAGCGCTAGCGGGAGTGGAGCAGTTCTTC; CDR3 protein: CASSVALAGVEQFF
V gene: TRBV30; D gene: NA; J gene: TRBJ2-3; clone size: NA; CDR3 DNA: TGTGCCTGGAGTCACACAGATACGCAGTATTTT; CDR3 protein: CAWSHTDTQYF
V gene: TRBV30; D gene: TRBD1; J gene: TRBJ2-3; clone size: NA; CDR3 DNA: TGTGCCTGGAACGGACAGGGGGCCACAGATACGCAGTATTTT; CDR3 protein: CAWNGQGATDTQYF
V gene: TRBV2; D gene: TRBD1; J gene: TRBJ2-1; clone size: NA; CDR3 DNA: TGTGCCAGACAAATTCAGGGGGTCCTCTACAATGAGCAGTTCTTC; CDR3 protein: CARQIQGVLYNEQFF
V gene: TRBV4-1; D gene: NA; J gene: TRBJ1-5; clone size: NA; CDR3 DNA: TGCGCCAGCAGCCAAGTGGACAGTAGCAATCAGCCCCAGCATTTT; CDR3 protein: CASSQVDSSNQPQHF
V gene: TRBV28; D gene: NA; J gene: TRBJ2-3; clone size: NA; CDR3 DNA: TGTGCCAGCAGCCTAGGGGAACGCGGCACAGATACGCAGTATTTT; CDR3 protein: CASSLGERGTDTQYF
V gene: TRBV6-5; D gene: TRBD1; J gene: TRBJ2-1; clone size: NA; CDR3 DNA: TGTGCCAGCAGTTACGATTGGACAGGGGAATTAAATGAGCAGTTCTTC; CDR3 protein: CASSYDWTGELNEQFF
V gene: TRBV28; D gene: TRBD2; J gene: TRBJ2-7; clone size: NA; CDR3 DNA: TGTGCCAGCAGTTTTCGTCGTTCGGCGGGGGAACCCTACGAGCAGTACTTC; CDR3 protein: CASSFRRSAGEPYEQYF
V gene: TRBV19; D gene: TRBD2; J gene: TRBJ2-2; clone size: NA; CDR3 DNA: TGTGCCAGTAGTATTGGACTAGCGGGAGTGGACGGGGAGCTGTTTTTT; CDR3 protein: CASSIGLAGVDGELFF
V gene: TRBV5-1; D gene: TRBD1; J gene: TRBJ2-7; clone size: NA; CDR3 DNA: TGCGCCAGCAGCTACCGCCCTGGACAGGCCTACGAGCAGTACTTC; CDR3 protein: CASSYRPGQAYEQYF
V gene: TRBV9; D gene: NA; J gene: TRBJ2-1; clone size: NA; CDR3 DNA: TGTGCCAGCACTCCCTCGGGGGTCTACAATGAGCAGTTCTTC; CDR3 protein: CASTPSGVYNEQFF
V gene: TRBV30; D gene: NA; J gene: TRBJ1-5; clone size: few; CDR3 DNA: TGTGCCTGGAGTCCGGTTACTCAACAGCCCCAGCATTTT; CDR3 protein: CAWSPVTQQPQHF
V gene: TRBV27; D gene: NA; J gene: TRBJ2-3; clone size: NA; CDR3 DNA: TGTGCCAGCAGTTTATCATACCCAGATACGCAGTATTTT; CDR3 protein: CASSLSYPDTQYF
V gene: TRBV11-2; D gene: TRBD2; J gene: TRBJ2-3; clone size: NA; CDR3 DNA: TGTGCCAGCAGCTGGGGGGGAGATACGCAGTATTTT; CDR3 protein: CASSWGGDTQYF
V gene: TRBV5-6; D gene: NA; J gene: TRBJ2-1; clone size: NA; CDR3 DNA: TGTGCCAGCAGCTATCTAGGGGTGAACAATGAGCAGTTCTTC; CDR3 protein: CASSYLGVNNEQFF
V gene: TRBV7-3; D gene: TRBD1; J gene: TRBJ2-5; clone size: NA; CDR3 DNA: TGTGCCAGCAGCTTAGCAGGGGGATGGGAGACCCAGTACTTC; CDR3 protein: CASSLAGGWETQYF
V gene: TRBV7-6; D gene: TRBD1; J gene: TRBJ1-5; clone size: NA; CDR3 DNA: TGTGCCAGCAGCTCAAGGACAGGTAGCAATCAGCCCCAGCATTTT; CDR3 protein: CASSSRTGSNQPQHF
V gene: TRBV4-1; D gene: TRBD2; J gene: TRBJ2-1; clone size: NA; CDR3 DNA: TGCGCCAGCAGCCAAGTCCCCTCTTATAGCGGGGGGGCCGGTAGTCTATACAATGAGCAGTTCTTC; CDR3 protein: CASSQVPSYSGGAGSLYNEQFF
V gene: TRBV30; D gene: TRBD1; J gene: TRBJ2-7; clone size: NA; CDR3 DNA: TGTGCCTGGAGTGTATTTGGACAGGGAGTCGAGCAGTACTTC; CDR3 protein: CAWSVFGQGVEQYF
V gene: TRBV27; D gene: NA; J gene: TRBJ2-7; clone size: NA; CDR3 DNA: TGTGCCAGCAGTTTATCTGCCAGCGGATCCTACGAGCAGTACTTC; CDR3 protein: CASSLSASGSYEQYF
V gene: TRBV30; D gene: TRBD2; J gene: TRBJ2-1; clone size: NA; CDR3 DNA: TGTGCCTGGAGTGTAAGTTCCAGCGGGAGGCAGTTCTTC; CDR3 protein: CAWSVSSSGRQFF
V gene: TRBV4-3; D gene: NA; J gene: TRBJ2-3; clone size: NA; CDR3 DNA: TGCGCCAGCAGCCAAGACGAGGATACGCAGTATTTT; CDR3 protein: CASSQDEDTQYF
V gene: TRBV4-1; D gene: NA; J gene: TRBJ2-5; clone size: NA; CDR3 DNA: TGCGCCAGCAGCCAAGTCTCGGGGGAGACCCAGTACTTC; CDR3 protein: CASSQVSGETQYF
V gene: TRBV6-5; D gene: TRBD1; J gene: TRBJ1-5; clone size: NA; CDR3 DNA: TGTGCCAGCAGACCAGGGACAGGGGATCAGCCCCAGCATTTT; CDR3 protein: CASRPGTGDQPQHF
V gene: TRBV5-6; D gene: TRBD1; J gene: TRBJ1-2; clone size: NA; CDR3 DNA: TGTGCCAGCAGCTTTCCGGACAGGGGCTATGGCTACACCTTC; CDR3 protein: CASSFPDRGYGYTF
V gene: TRBV27; D gene: TRBD1; J gene: TRBJ1-2; clone size: NA; CDR3 DNA: TGTGCCAGCACCTTACACGGGACAGGGATAGCCTATGGCTACACCTTC; CDR3 protein: CASTLHGTGIAYGYTF
V gene: TRBV28; D gene: NA; J gene: TRBJ1-5; clone size: NA; CDR3 DNA: TGTGCCAGCAGTTTTAAAGGTGGGGGTAATAGCAATCAGCCCCAGCATTTT; CDR3 protein: CASSFKGGGNSNQPQHF
V gene: TRBV6-6; D gene: NA; J gene: TRBJ2-2; clone size: NA; CDR3 DNA: TGTGCCAGCAGATCCACGGAGGGCACCGGGGAGCTGTTTTTT; CDR3 protein: CASRSTEGTGELFF
V gene: TRBV18; D gene: NA; J gene: TRBJ2-7; clone size: once; CDR3 DNA: TGTGCCAGCTCACTAGCCCTCGAGCAGTACTTC; CDR3 protein: CASSLALEQYF
V gene: TRBV5-5; D gene: NA; J gene: TRBJ2-3; clone size: NA; CDR3 DNA: TGTGCCAGCAGCTTGGTTTTAGCGGACACAGATACGCAGTATTTT; CDR3 protein: CASSLVLADTDTQYF
V gene: TRBV28; D gene: NA; J gene: TRBJ1-2; clone size: NA; CDR3 DNA: TGTGCCAGCAGCACCGGCGGCCCCGTATCCGGCTACACCTTC; CDR3 protein: CASSTGGPVSGYTF
V gene: TRBV9; D gene: NA; J gene: TRBJ1-1; clone size: NA; CDR3 DNA: TGTGCCAGCAGCGTACACGGGACGGGAACCAGTGAAGCTTTCTTT; CDR3 protein: CASSVHGTGTSEAFF
V gene: TRBV19; D gene: NA; J gene: TRBJ2-5; clone size: NA; CDR3 DNA: TGTGCCAGTAGTATTTTCTCTGACCAAGAGACCCAGTACTTC; CDR3 protein: CASSIFSDQETQYF
V gene: TRBV2; D gene: NA; J gene: TRBJ2-5; clone size: NA; CDR3 DNA: TGTGCCAGCAGTGAAGAGACCCAGTACTTC; CDR3 protein: CASSEETQYF
V gene: TRBV5-6; D gene: NA; J gene: TRBJ1-2; clone size: NA; CDR3 DNA: TGTGCCAGCAGCTTGTTGGCAGGGGTCCACTATGGCTACACCTTC; CDR3 protein: CASSLLAGVHYGYTF
V gene: TRBV6-1; D gene: TRBD2; J gene: TRBJ2-7; clone size: NA; CDR3 DNA: TGTGCCAGCAGTGAATTCGGGGGGAGTGCTTACGAGCAGTACTTC; CDR3 protein: CASSEFGGSAYEQYF
V gene: TRBV19; D gene: TRBD2; J gene: TRBJ2-3; clone size: NA; CDR3 DNA: TGTGCCAGTAGTACCCCGGTTACTAGCGGGCACACAGATACGCAGTATTTT; CDR3 protein: CASSTPVTSGHTDTQYF
V gene: TRBV11-3; D gene: TRBD1; J gene: TRBJ2-3; clone size: NA; CDR3 DNA: TGTGCCAGCAGCCGAAGGACAGGACGGACAGATACGCAGTATTTT; CDR3 protein: CASSRRTGRTDTQYF
V gene: TRBV27; D gene: TRBD2; J gene: TRBJ2-1; clone size: NA; CDR3 DNA: TGTGCCAGCAGTTTATATCGCGGGAGGGCCAATGAGCAGTTCTTC; CDR3 protein: CASSLYRGRANEQFF
V gene: TRBV30; D gene: TRBD1; J gene: TRBJ1-2; clone size: NA; CDR3 DNA: TGTGCCTGGGCCGGGACAGGGGGGGATGGCTACACCTTC; CDR3 protein: CAWAGTGGDGYTF
V gene: TRBV9; D gene: NA; J gene: TRBJ2-3; clone size: NA; CDR3 DNA: TGTGCCAGCAGCCCACGAGGAGATACGCAGTATTTT; CDR3 protein: CASSPRGDTQYF